This T cell receptor (beta chain) emerged from a study of cytomegalovirus exposure and HLA in healthy donors. Study details: Early released data comprised around 85 million unique TCRs from HLA-typed donors.

Regarding this clone: Antigen unknown.

The CDR3 has 16 amino acids. The germline CDR1 and CDR2 sequences are MNHEY and SMNVEV (reference sequence). Trimming cost V 2 bases and J 1 base; bases outside gene matches: 8. PCR employed 60 Vbeta and 13 Jbeta primers. Some clones are missing from TCRdb's copy, which holds only in-frame ones; the method was immunoSEQ multiplex PCR. In the table there are about 95,000 clones, approximately 72% of which are singletons. Overall study findings and caveats: TCR beta sequences numbering about 17,000 were associated with HLA alleles at 0.05 false discovery rate in a later analysis. Presence/absence analyses rested on an assumption that sequencing depth was roughly uniform across donors. A missense variant in DCLRE1C was later tied to TCR beta V- and J-gene trimming.

The V call is TRBV27, the J call TRBJ2-7; 7 positions agree with TRBD1. The sequenced material came from PBMCs. The clonotype originates from a man younger than 30 in good health and CMV-seropositive. The CDR3 coding sequence is TGTGCCAGCAGTTTACGACCGGGACAGAGATCCTACGAGCAGTACTTC. It encodes CASSLRPGQRSYEQYF.